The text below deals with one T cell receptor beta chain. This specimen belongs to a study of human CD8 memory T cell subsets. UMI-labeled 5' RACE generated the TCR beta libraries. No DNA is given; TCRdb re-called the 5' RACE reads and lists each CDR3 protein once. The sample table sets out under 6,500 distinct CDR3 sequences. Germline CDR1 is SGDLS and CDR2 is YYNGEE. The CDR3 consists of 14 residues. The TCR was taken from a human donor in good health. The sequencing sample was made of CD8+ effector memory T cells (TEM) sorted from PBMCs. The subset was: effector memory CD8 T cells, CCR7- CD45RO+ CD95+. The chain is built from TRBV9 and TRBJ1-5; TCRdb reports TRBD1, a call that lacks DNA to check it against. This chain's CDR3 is CASSDGRGHQPQHF.